A single sample is the source of the 29 T cell receptor beta chains below, sequenced in a study of OX40 agonist ivuxolimab in advanced cancers. TCRdb's table, derived via immunoSEQ multiplex PCR, lists solely in-frame clones and lacks some. The sample consists of tens of thousands of clones, 84% of them appearing once. Sequencing was performed on CD4+ or CD8+ T cells sorted from blood, taken in a trial of the OX40 agonist ivuxolimab. The receptors here all came from an adult with an advanced solid tumor such as melanoma, head and neck, liver or kidney cancer.

This sequence joins TRBV28 and TRBJ1-1; TRBD1 agrees at 10 bases. Germline V gives CDR1 MDHEN, CDR2 SYDVKM. V was pared by 5 bases and J by 2 bases, with 11 bases of the junction left unmatched. This CDR3 contains 17 residues. CDR3 protein: CASSLTRDRGLNTEAFF. In nucleotides, the CDR3 is TGTGCCAGCAGTCTCACCCGGGACAGGGGCCTCAACACTGAAGCTTTCTTT.

The gene calls are TRBV10-3 and TRBJ2-3; D remains ambiguous. Germline V gene lookup returns CDR1 ENHRY and CDR2 SYGVKD. CDR3 size: 14 residues. Trimming removed 11 bases at V and 4 bases at J, with 19 bases between. The CDR3, as DNA: TGTGCCGCCTCCCTTAGGGATTGGGCAGATACGCAGTATTTT. As protein: CAASLRDWADTQYF.

This clone was counted a few times. The V call is TRBV6-5, the J call TRBJ1-2; D is uncertain. V lost 2 bases and J lost 1, with 8 bases in between. The germline V gene has CDR1 MNHEY and CDR2 SVGAGI. The CDR3 runs 14 residues. The CDR3 reads CASSYRMGNYGYTF. The CDR3 DNA is TGTGCCAGCAGTTACCGGATGGGTAACTATGGCTACACCTTC.

The V call is TRBV19, the J call TRBJ1-4; D uncertain. Trimming pared 6 bases from V and 4 bases from J, leaving 12 bases between. From germline, CDR1 is LNHDA and CDR2 SQIVND (reference sequence). This CDR3 is 14 amino acids long. The CDR3 DNA sequence: TGTGCCAGTAGCCGTCCGGACTTTAATGAAAAACTGTTTTTT. It encodes CASSRPDFNEKLFF.

The chain links TRBV25-1 to TRBJ2-7; TRBD1 might be the D (5 bases). Per the germline V gene, CDR1 is MGHDK and CDR2 is SYGVNS. The V end was cut by 5 bases, the J end by 6 bases, with 20 bases between. The CDR3 loop spans 15 amino acids. Here the CDR3 reads CASSFPGAGFREQYF. The CDR3 DNA follows: TGTGCCAGCAGTTTCCCTGGGGCAGGGTTTCGCGAGCAGTACTTC.

The CDR3 loop reads CASSQNSGMYTGELFF. CDR3 nucleotides: TGTGCCAGCAGCCAAAATAGCGGGATGTACACCGGGGAGCTGTTTTTT. The V call is TRBV27, the J call TRBJ2-2; TRBD2 agrees at 8 bases. With 6 bases clipped from V and 3 bases from J, the junction kept 9 bases outside the gene matches. This CDR3 is 16 amino acids long. The germline CDR1 and CDR2 sequences are MNHEY and SMNVEV (reference sequence).

This clone was detected only once. The chain couples TRBV7-2 to TRBJ2-3; TRBD1 matches 9 bases. The CDR3 totals 14 residues. V dropped 6 bases and J dropped 5; count of bases not matched to a gene: 6. Germline CDR1 is SGHTA and CDR2 is FQGNSA. CDR3 region: CASRSGQGIDTQYF. The CDR3, as DNA: TGTGCCAGCAGATCTGGACAGGGGATAGATACGCAGTATTTT.

CDR3 in amino acids: CASSLKGAGGYTF. CDR3 sequence (DNA): TGTGCCAGCAGCTTAAAAGGGGCGGGAGGCTACACCTTC. The chain couples TRBV7-2 to TRBJ1-2; tentatively, D is TRBD1 (5 bases). CDR1 is SGHTA, CDR2 FQGNSA, per germline. CDR3 length: 13 amino acids. With 2 bases removed from V and 8 bases from J, the gap between germline ends came to 12 bases.

J is TRBJ1-3 and V is TRBV30; unclear D gene. Germline V gene sequence: CDR1 GTSNPN, CDR2 SVGIG (reference sequence). The CDR3 is made up of 14 amino acids. Deletions cut 0 bases from V and 2 bases from J, with 8 bases between. Here the CDR3 DNA reads TGTGCCTGGAGTGTAGCCGGGACTGGAAACACCATATATTTT. This translates into CAWSVAGTGNTIYF.

The rearrangement joins TRBV5-1 to TRBJ2-2, with 7 bases identical to TRBD2. Looked up from germline, CDR1 is SGHRS and CDR2 is YFSETQ. This CDR3 contains 17 residues. With 4 bases clipped from V and 0 bases from J, the junction kept 9 bases outside the gene matches. This CDR3 is CASSLTAGWTNTGELFF. As DNA, the CDR3 is TGCGCCAGCAGCCTAACAGCGGGATGGACGAACACCGGGGAGCTGTTTTTT.

The table lists this clone with a few counts. The chain joins TRBV5-3 to TRBJ1-1; D ambiguous. TRBV5-3 is treated as an ORF (open reading frame) with a function not yet certain. V was cut by 0 bases and J by 0 bases, with 6 bases left in between. The CDR3 consists of 14 residues. The CDR3 reads CARSLVTVNTEAFF. CDR3 nucleotide sequence: TGTGCCAGAAGCTTGGTGACGGTGAACACTGAAGCTTTCTTT.

V is TRBV15 and J is TRBJ1-2; a weak D match, TRBD1 (6 bases). There are 15 residues in the CDR3. Germline values: CDR1 LNHNV, CDR2 YYDKDF (reference sequence). V was clipped by 5 bases and J by 4 bases, with 17 bases between them. The CDR3 DNA sequence: TGTGCCACCAGCCCACAATCAGGGGTTTTCTATGGCTACACCTTC. This translates into CATSPQSGVFYGYTF.

This clone was seen just once. The rearrangement joins TRBV6-5 to TRBJ1-1; TRBD1 matches 7 bases. CDR1 and CDR2 from the germline V gene are MNHEY and SVGAGI. The CDR3 loop spans 16 amino acids. J gave up 5 bases and V 0 bases, and 9 bases lay outside the gene matches. The CDR3 region is CASSYSGGQRGTEAFF. The CDR3 nucleotides are TGTGCCAGCAGTTACTCAGGGGGACAGAGGGGTACTGAAGCTTTCTTT.

The rearrangement joins TRBV28 to TRBJ1-5; TRBD1 is a possible D gene (6 bases). Germline CDR1 and CDR2: MDHEN and SYDVKM. The CDR3 is 18 amino acids. The V gene lost 7 bases and the J gene lost 4 bases, with 26 bases spanning the gap. The CDR3 nucleotides read TGTGCCAGCACCCAAGAGGGGGGCAGGGGCCTTTCAAATCAGCCCCAGCATTTT. As protein: CASTQEGGRGLSNQPQHF.

The chain uses TRBV25-1 and TRBJ1-4; D is uncertain. From germline, CDR1 is MGHDK and CDR2 SYGVNS. Trimming removed 2 bases at V and 8 bases at J, with 18 bases between. CDR3 length: 16 amino acids. CDR3 sequence (DNA): TGTGCCAGCAGTGAAGAGGTAGCAGGTGCAAGCGAAAAACTGTTTTTT. It specifies CASSEEVAGASEKLFF. Together with reference TRBV25-1 and TRBJ1-4, the CDR3 gives the full variable domain: EADIYQTPRYLVIGTGKKITLECSQTMGHDKMYWYQQDPGMELHLIHYSYGVNSTEKGDLSSESTVSRIRTEHFPLTLESARPSHTSQYLCASSEEVAGASEKLFFGSGTQLSVL.

The chain combines TRBV5-1 with TRBJ1-4; 7 bases match TRBD1. Germline CDR1 SGHRS, CDR2 YFSETQ. This CDR3 has 16 residues. J was trimmed by 5 bases and V by 4 bases; bases with no gene match: 11. The CDR3 sequence: CASSPGVQGENEKLFF. DNA of the CDR3: TGCGCCAGCAGCCCCGGGGTCCAGGGGGAGAATGAAAAACTGTTTTTT.

The V and J genes are TRBV7-2 and TRBJ2-1; 13 bases are a match to TRBD2. CDR1 SGHTA and CDR2 FQGNSA come from the germline V gene. The CDR3 totals 18 residues. The trim removed 4 bases at V and 0 bases at J, leaving 6 bases unmatched. CDR3 in DNA: TGTGCCAGCAGCTATCGGACTAGCGGGGGAAGCTCCTACAATGAGCAGTTCTTC. Translated: CASSYRTSGGSSYNEQFF.

The V call is TRBV5-1, the J call TRBJ2-6; tentative D call: TRBD2 (5 bases). This CDR3 contains 15 residues. Germline-derived CDR1 and CDR2 are SGHRS and YFSETQ. The germline V and J ends were trimmed by 4 bases and 0 bases, with 8 bases remaining between them. The CDR3 nucleotides are TGCGCCAGCAGCCTCGGGATCTCTGGGGCCAACGTCCTGACTTTC. Its protein product is CASSLGISGANVLTF.

This clone was seen a few times. V usage is TRBV5-4 and J usage is TRBJ2-7; 12 nucleotides agree with TRBD1. Losses at the gene ends were 3 bases for V and 2 bases for J; bases not matched to a gene: 3. This CDR3 is built from 15 residues. The germline gives CDR1 SGHNT, CDR2 YYREEE (reference sequence). CDR3 nucleotide sequence: TGTGCCAGCAGCTCCCGGGACAGGGGGCCCTACGAGCAGTACTTC. Its translation: CASSSRDRGPYEQYF.

The chain couples TRBV28 to TRBJ2-1; possibly TRBD1 for D (5 bases). The CDR3 has 14 amino acids. Germline assignment: CDR1 MDHEN and CDR2 SYDVKM. The V gene lost 8 bases and the J gene lost 1 base, with 12 bases spanning the gap. CDR3 region: CASRRAGSYNEQFF. For the CDR3, the DNA is TGTGCCAGCCGCAGGGCAGGGTCCTACAATGAGCAGTTCTTC.

This CDR3 is CASTPGGAGNTIYF. The CDR3 coding sequence is TGTGCCAGCACCCCGGGGGGTGCCGGAAACACCATATATTTT. The V gene is TRBV28, the J gene TRBJ1-3; D perhaps matches TRBD1 (5 bases). Germline V gene data show CDR1 as MDHEN and CDR2 as SYDVKM. Trimming stripped 7 bases from V and 4 bases from J, with 14 bases between. CDR3 size: 14 residues.

V and J are TRBV25-1 and TRBJ2-7; 10 bases match TRBD1. Germline CDR1 is MGHDK and CDR2 is SYGVNS. The ends lost 5 bases at V and 3 bases at J; junction bases unmatched: 16. This CDR3 contains 18 residues. CDR3: CASSSSSLRDRGVYEQYF. DNA of the CDR3: TGTGCCAGCAGTAGTTCATCGCTTAGGGACAGGGGCGTCTACGAGCAGTACTTC.

Notes on this clone: At one boundary the junction diverges from the germline segment, which might be a read error. This rearrangement joins TRBV6-1 to TRBJ2-6; the D is unclear. Germline lookup yields CDR1 MNHNS and CDR2 SASEGT. CDR3 length equals 15 residues. The CDR3 DNA reads as TGTGCCAGCAGTCCCAACCGCTCTATGCACAAAGTCGGGCCTTTC. Protein product: CASSPNRSMHKVGPF.

The rearrangement joins TRBV5-6 to TRBJ1-5; possibly TRBD1 for D (5 bases). V dropped 2 bases and J dropped 2 bases, with 17 bases sitting between them. In germline, CDR1 is SGHDT, CDR2 YYEEEE. This CDR3 is 17 amino acids long. CDR3 residues: CASSFKGTFGGNQPQHF. CDR3 DNA: TGTGCCAGCAGCTTCAAGGGGACCTTTGGAGGCAATCAGCCCCAGCATTTT.

The chain links TRBV6-5 to TRBJ2-3, with D unresolved. Trimming removed 6 bases at V and 2 bases at J, with 6 bases between. This CDR3 has 12 amino acids. From germline, CDR1 is MNHEY and CDR2 SVGAGI. The CDR3 nucleotides are TGTGCCAGCAGCCCCTCCACAGATACGCAGTATTTT. Translating it yields CASSPSTDTQYF.

The rearrangement uses TRBV11-2 and TRBJ2-1, with 8 bases lining up with TRBD2. This CDR3 is 13 amino acids long. The trim removed 0 bases at V and 10 bases at J, leaving 2 bases unmatched. Germline CDR1 and CDR2: SGHAT and FQNNGV. CDR3 region: CASSLDGTREQFF. CDR3 sequence (DNA): TGTGCCAGCAGCTTAGATGGGACTAGGGAGCAGTTCTTC. Full variable domain (outside the CDR3, taken from reference TRBV11-2 and TRBJ2-1): EAGVAQSPRYKIIEKRQSVAFWCNPISGHATLYWYQQILGQGPKLLIQFQNNGVVDDSQLPKDRFSAERLKGVDSTLKIQPAKLEDSAVYLCASSLDGTREQFFGPGTRLTVL.

The chain links TRBV6-1 to TRBJ2-7, with 7 bases identical to TRBD1. The ends lost 6 bases at V and 5 bases at J; junction bases unmatched: 4. The CDR3 consists of 12 residues. The germline CDR1 and CDR2 sequences are MNHNS and SASEGT. CDR3 loop: CASSLDRHEQYF. The CDR3 region has the DNA TGTGCCAGCAGCTTGGACAGGCACGAGCAGTACTTC.

The V and J genes are TRBV19 and TRBJ2-3, with 9 bases identical to TRBD1. This CDR3 is 15 amino acids long. Germline CDR1 and CDR2: LNHDA and SQIVND (reference sequence). The V segment lost 7 bases and the J segment 1 base; nucleotides outside the gene matches: 6. CDR3 coding DNA: TGTGCCAGTAAAAGACAGGGGGTCGGCACAGATACGCAGTATTTT. It is translated as CASKRQGVGTDTQYF.

V gene TRBV5-1 combines with J gene TRBJ2-5; TRBD2 matches at 14 bases. The CDR3 is made up of 17 amino acids. CDR1 is SGHRS and CDR2 is YFSETQ in the germline V gene. Germline trimming cut 4 bases from V and 4 bases from J; bases unmatched to any gene: 9. CDR3 region: CASSVTSGGAVRETQYF. For the CDR3, the DNA is TGCGCCAGCAGCGTGACTAGCGGGGGGGCCGTGAGAGAGACCCAGTACTTC.